The next 7 T cell receptor beta chains were all read from a single sample in a study. TCRdb re-derived calls from the 5' RACE reads in MiXCR, one entry per CDR3 protein. The table shows tens of thousands of distinct CDR3 sequences, with approximately 30% occurring only once. Material for sequencing was tumor-infiltrating memory CD4+ T cells sorted from the breast tumor. Described subset: memory CD4+ T cells, CD4+CD45RO+CD25-. The receptor source for this set is a female donor with breast cancer.

A few counts support this clonotype. J is TRBJ1-1 and V is TRBV11-1; no firm D call. Trimming left V 5 bases short and J 7 bases short, with 8 bases between. The germline gives CDR1 SGHAT, CDR2 FQDESV (reference sequence). The CDR3 runs to 11 residues. CDR3 sequence (DNA): TGTGCCAGCAGCCGTTCGAGTGAAGCTTTCTTT. Protein product: CASSRSSEAFF.

The rearrangement uses TRBV7-3 and TRBJ2-5, with 14 bases aligning to TRBD2. This CDR3 has 19 residues. CDR1 SGHTA and CDR2 FQGTGA come from the germline V gene. The V segment lost 5 bases and the J segment 2 bases; nucleotides outside the gene matches: 13. CDR3 DNA: TGTGCCAGCAGCGCAACCGGGACTAGCGGGAGTCTGGTTCAAGAGACCCAGTACTTC. It codes for CASSATGTSGSLVQETQYF. Based on the CDR3 plus reference TRBV7-3 and TRBJ2-5, the full variable domain is GAGVSQTPSNKVTEKGKYVELRCDPISGHTALYWYRQSLGQGPEFLIYFQGTGAADDSGLPNDRFFAVRPEGSVSTLKIQRTERGDSAVYLCASSATGTSGSLVQETQYFGPGTRLLVL.

Only a few counts were recorded for this clonotype. The rearrangement links TRBV4-1 to TRBJ2-7; TRBD2 agrees at 7 bases. Germline CDR1 MGHRA, CDR2 YSYEKL. This CDR3 spans 14 amino acids. J was trimmed by 4 bases and V by 4 bases; bases with no gene match: 7. The CDR3 loop reads CASSPGLGVYEQYF. CDR3 DNA sequence: TGCGCCAGCAGCCCCGGACTAGGCGTTTACGAGCAGTACTTC.

The chain carries TRBV20-1 and TRBJ2-3; 10 bases match TRBD2. V was pared by 3 bases and J by 2 bases, with 11 bases of the junction left unmatched. Germline V gene lookup returns CDR1 DFQATT and CDR2 SNEGSKA (reference sequence). There are 17 residues in the CDR3. The CDR3 loop reads CSARGTAGGRVTDTQYF. For the CDR3, the DNA is TGCAGTGCTAGGGGGACAGCGGGGGGGCGCGTCACAGATACGCAGTATTTT.

The table lists this clonotype with many counts. CDR3 sequence reads: CASSGWKVNTEAFF. CDR3 nucleotide sequence: TGTGCCAGCAGCGGCTGGAAGGTGAACACTGAAGCTTTCTTT. V and J are TRBV6-5 and TRBJ1-1; D unresolved. The CDR3 has 14 amino acids. Germline V gene lookup returns CDR1 MNHEY and CDR2 SVGAGI. V shed 6 bases and J shed 0 bases, with 11 bases lying between them.

This clonotype has only a few counts. CDR3 sequence (DNA): TGTGCCAGCAGCCTACGACAGGGGGTACCCTACGAGCAGTACTTC. Its protein is CASSLRQGVPYEQYF. The chain has TRBV7-2 and TRBJ2-7, with 9 bases lining up with TRBD1. V shed 5 bases, J shed 2 bases, and the junction held 7 bases outside the gene matches. The CDR3 is made up of 15 amino acids. Germline assignment: CDR1 SGHTA and CDR2 FQGNSA.

This clonotype was seen a handful of times. This chain links TRBV7-3 with TRBJ2-2; 13 nucleotides match TRBD2. Germline V gene data show CDR1 as SGHTA and CDR2 as FQGTGA. The CDR3 sequence is 19 residues long. V gave up 1 base and J gave up 4 bases; unmatched junction bases: 9. Written as DNA, the CDR3 is TGTGCCAGCAGCTTAATAAGACTAGCGGGGGGCCGGGGCACCGGGGAGCTGTTTTTT. This codes for CASSLIRLAGGRGTGELFF. Combining the CDR3 with reference TRBV7-3 and TRBJ2-2 gives the whole variable domain GAGVSQTPSNKVTEKGKYVELRCDPISGHTALYWYRQSLGQGPEFLIYFQGTGAADDSGLPNDRFFAVRPEGSVSTLKIQRTERGDSAVYLCASSLIRLAGGRGTGELFFGEGSRLTVL.